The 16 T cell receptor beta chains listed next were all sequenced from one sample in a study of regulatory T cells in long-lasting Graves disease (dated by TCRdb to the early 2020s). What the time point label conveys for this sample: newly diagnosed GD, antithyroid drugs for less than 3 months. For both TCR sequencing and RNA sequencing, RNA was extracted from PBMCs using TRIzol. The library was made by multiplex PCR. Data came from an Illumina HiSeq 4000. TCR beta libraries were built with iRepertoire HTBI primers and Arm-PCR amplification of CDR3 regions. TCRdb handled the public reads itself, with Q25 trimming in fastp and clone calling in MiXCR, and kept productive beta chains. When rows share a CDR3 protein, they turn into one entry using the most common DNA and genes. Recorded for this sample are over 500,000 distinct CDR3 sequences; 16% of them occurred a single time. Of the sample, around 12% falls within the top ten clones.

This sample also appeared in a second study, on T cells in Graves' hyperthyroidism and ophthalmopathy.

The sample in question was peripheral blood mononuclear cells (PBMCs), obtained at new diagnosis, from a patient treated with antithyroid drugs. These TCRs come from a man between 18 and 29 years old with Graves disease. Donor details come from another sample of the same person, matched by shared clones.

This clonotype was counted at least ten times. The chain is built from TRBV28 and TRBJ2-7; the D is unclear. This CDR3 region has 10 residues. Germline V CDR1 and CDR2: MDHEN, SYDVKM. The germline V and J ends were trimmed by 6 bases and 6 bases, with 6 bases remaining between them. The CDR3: CASSRAEQYF. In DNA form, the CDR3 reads TGTGCCAGCAGCCGAGCCGAGCAGTACTTC.

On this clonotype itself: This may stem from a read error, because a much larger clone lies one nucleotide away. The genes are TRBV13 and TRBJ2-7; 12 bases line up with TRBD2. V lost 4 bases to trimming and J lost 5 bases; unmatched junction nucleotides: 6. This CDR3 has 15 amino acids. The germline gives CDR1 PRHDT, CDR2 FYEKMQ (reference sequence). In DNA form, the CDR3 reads TGTGCCAGCAGCTCAGGACGGACTAGCGGGAACGAGCAGTACTTC. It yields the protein CASSSGRTSGNEQYF.

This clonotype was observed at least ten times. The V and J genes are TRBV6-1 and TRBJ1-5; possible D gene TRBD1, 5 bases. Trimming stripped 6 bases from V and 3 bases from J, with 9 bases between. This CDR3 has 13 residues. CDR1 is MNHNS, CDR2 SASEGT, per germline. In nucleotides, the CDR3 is TGTGCCAGCAGCGTGGACAACAATCAGCCCCAGCATTTT. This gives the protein CASSVDNNQPQHF.

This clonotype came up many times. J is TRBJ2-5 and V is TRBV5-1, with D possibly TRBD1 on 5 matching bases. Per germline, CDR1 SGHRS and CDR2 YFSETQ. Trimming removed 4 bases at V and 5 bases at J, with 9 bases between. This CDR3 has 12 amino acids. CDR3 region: CASSLDTETQYF. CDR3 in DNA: TGCGCCAGCAGCCTGGACACCGAGACCCAGTACTTC.

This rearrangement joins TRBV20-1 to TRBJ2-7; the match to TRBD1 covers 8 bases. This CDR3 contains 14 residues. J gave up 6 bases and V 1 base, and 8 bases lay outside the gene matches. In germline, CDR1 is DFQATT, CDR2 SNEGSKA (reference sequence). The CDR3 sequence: CSARGDRGSGEQYF. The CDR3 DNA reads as TGCAGTGCTAGAGGAGACAGGGGATCGGGCGAGCAGTACTTC.

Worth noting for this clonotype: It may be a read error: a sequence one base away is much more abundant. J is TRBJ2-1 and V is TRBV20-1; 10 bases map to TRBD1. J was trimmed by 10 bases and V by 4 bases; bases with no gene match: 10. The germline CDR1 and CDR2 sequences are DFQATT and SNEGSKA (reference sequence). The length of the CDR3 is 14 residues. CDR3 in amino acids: CSANPGQGLVEQFF. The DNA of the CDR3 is TGCAGTGCTAATCCGGGACAGGGGCTCGTCGAGCAGTTCTTC.

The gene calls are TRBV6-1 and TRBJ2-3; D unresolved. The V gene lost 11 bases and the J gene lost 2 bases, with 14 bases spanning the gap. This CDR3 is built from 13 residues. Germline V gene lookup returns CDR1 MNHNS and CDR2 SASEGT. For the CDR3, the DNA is TGTGCCTGCCGTCTGACTTACACAGATACGCAGTATTTT. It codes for CACRLTYTDTQYF.

In DNA form, the CDR3 reads TGTGCCTGGAGTAGGTTTGCAGGGGGCACCGGGGAGCTGTTTTTT. Amino acids: CAWSRFAGGTGELFF. This chain uses TRBV30 with TRBJ2-2; 7 nucleotides line up with TRBD1. Germline V gives CDR1 GTSNPN, CDR2 SVGIG (reference sequence). V was pared by 2 bases and J by 4 bases, with 7 bases of the junction left unmatched. There are 15 residues in the CDR3.

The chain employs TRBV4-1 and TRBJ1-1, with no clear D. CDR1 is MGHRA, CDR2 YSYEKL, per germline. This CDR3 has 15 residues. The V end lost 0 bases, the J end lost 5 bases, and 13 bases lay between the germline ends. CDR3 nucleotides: TGCGCCAGCAGCCAAGATCTAGGGCTTAGGACTGAAGCTTTCTTT. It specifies CASSQDLGLRTEAFF.

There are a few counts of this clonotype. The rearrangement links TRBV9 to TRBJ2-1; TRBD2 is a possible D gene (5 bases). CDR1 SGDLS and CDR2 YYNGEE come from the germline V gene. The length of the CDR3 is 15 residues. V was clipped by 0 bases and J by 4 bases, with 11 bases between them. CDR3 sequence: CASSVVEGPYNEQFF. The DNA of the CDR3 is TGTGCCAGCAGCGTAGTTGAGGGTCCGTACAATGAGCAGTTCTTC.

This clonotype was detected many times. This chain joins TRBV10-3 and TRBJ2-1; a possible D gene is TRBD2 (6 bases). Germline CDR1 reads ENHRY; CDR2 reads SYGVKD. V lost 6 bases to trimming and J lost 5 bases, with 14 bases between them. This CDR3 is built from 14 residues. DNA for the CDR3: TGTGCCATCAGCAAATTAGCGGCAGACAATGAGCAGTTCTTC. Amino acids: CAISKLAADNEQFF.

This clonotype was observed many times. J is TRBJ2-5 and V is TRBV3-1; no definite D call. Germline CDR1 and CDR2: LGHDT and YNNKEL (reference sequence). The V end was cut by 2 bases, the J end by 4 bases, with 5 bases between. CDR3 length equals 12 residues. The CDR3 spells CASSQNRETQYF. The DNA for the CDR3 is TGTGCCAGCAGCCAAAACCGAGAGACCCAGTACTTC.

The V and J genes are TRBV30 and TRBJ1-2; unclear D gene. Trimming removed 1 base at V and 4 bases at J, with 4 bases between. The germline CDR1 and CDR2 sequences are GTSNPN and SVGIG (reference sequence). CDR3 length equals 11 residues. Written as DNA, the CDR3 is TGTGCCTGGAGTGATAGCTATGGCTACACCTTC. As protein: CAWSDSYGYTF. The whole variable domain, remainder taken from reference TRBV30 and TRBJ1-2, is SQTIHQWPATLVQPVGSPLSLECTVEGTSNPNLYWYRQAAGRGLQLLFYSVGIGQISSEVPQNLSASRPQDRQFILSSKKLLLSDSGFYLCAWSDSYGYTFGSGTRLTVV.

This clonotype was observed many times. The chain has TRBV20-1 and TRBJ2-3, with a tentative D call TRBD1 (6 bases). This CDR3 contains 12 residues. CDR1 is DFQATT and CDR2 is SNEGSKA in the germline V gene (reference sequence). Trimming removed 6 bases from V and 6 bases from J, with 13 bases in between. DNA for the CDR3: TGCAGTGCCCAGACAGGTTGGGATACGCAGTATTTT. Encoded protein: CSAQTGWDTQYF.

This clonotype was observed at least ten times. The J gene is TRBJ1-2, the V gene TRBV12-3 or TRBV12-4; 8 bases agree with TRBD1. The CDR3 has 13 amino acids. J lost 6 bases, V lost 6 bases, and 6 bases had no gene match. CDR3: CASSPGQGNGYTF. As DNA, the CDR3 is TGTGCCAGCAGCCCCGGACAGGGCAATGGCTACACCTTC.

CDR3 amino acids: CASSSARTPSSYEQYF. CDR3 DNA sequence: TGTGCCAGCAGCTCAGCGCGGACCCCGAGCTCCTACGAGCAGTACTTC. This chain links TRBV9 with TRBJ2-7; D is uncertain. The CDR3 is made up of 16 amino acids. In germline, CDR1 is SGDLS, CDR2 YYNGEE. Trimming shortened V by 4 bases and J by 0 bases, and 17 bases separated the two germline ends.